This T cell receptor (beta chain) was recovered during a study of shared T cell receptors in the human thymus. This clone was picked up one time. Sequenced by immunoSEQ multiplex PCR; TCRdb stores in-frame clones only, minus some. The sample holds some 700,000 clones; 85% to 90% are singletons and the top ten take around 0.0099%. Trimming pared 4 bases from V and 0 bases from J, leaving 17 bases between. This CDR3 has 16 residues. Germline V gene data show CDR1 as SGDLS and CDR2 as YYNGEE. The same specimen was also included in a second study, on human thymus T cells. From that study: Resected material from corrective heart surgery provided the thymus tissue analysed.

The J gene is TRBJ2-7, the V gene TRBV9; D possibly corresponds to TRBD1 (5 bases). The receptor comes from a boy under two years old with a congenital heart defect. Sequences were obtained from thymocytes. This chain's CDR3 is CASSPTQGDYSYEQYF. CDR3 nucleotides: TGTGCCAGCAGCCCCACCCAGGGCGATTACTCCTACGAGCAGTACTTC.